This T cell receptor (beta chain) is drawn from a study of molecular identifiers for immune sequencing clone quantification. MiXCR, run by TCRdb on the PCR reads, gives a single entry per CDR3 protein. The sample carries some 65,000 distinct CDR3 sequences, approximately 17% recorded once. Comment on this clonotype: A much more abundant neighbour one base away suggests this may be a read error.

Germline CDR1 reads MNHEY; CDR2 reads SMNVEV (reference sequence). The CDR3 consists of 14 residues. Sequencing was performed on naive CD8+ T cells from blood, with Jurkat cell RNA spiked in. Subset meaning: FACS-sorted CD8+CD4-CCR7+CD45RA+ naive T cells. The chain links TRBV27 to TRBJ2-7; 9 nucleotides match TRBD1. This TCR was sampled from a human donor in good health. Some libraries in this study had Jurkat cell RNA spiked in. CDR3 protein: CVSSLQGAIYEQYF. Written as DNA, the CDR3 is TGTGTCAGCAGTTTACAGGGGGCCATCTACGAGCAGTACTTC.